This note documents a single T cell receptor (beta chain) sequence. Its antigen is unidentified. Assay used: immunoSEQ multiplex PCR; TCRdb lists only in-frame clones, some missing. The sample consists of roughly 150,000 clones, around 87% of them appearing once. The data belong to a study of T cell responses to AZD1222 COVID-19 vaccine. Study-wide findings and caveats: Spike-specific TCR breadth and depth were elevated following two AZD1222 doses.

The CDR3 runs 14 residues. The V gene lost 6 bases and the J gene lost 3 bases, with 14 bases spanning the gap. Germline-derived CDR1 and CDR2 are MDHEN and SYDVKM. This sequence originates from an adult who received the AZD1222 COVID-19 vaccine. This material consisted of peripheral blood, taken 28 days after the second AZD1222 dose. V usage is TRBV28 and J usage is TRBJ1-2; TRBD1 might be the D (6 bases). Written as DNA, the CDR3 is TGTGCCAGCAGCCCCTCAGGGGATTACTATGGCTACACCTTC. Its protein product is CASSPSGDYYGYTF.